These 14 T cell receptor beta chains came from one sample sequenced in a study of memory B cells and T cells in multiple sclerosis. What these receptors recognize is not known. CFSE-dim autoproliferating and CFSE-high non-proliferating T cells from unstimulated culture were sequenced separately. Replicate wells were pooled after 6 to 8 days of stimulus-free culture of roughly 5x10^7 CFSE-labeled PBMCs. Some clones are missing from TCRdb's copy, which holds only in-frame ones; the method was immunoSEQ multiplex PCR. The sample has approximately 47,000 clones; around 79% are singletons. Material: PBMCs from blood kept in culture. The receptors were sampled from a human donor with multiple sclerosis.

The rearrangement links TRBV19 to TRBJ1-6, with TRBD1 matching over 10 bases. This CDR3 region has 14 residues. The germline V gene encodes CDR1 LNHDA and CDR2 SQIVND (reference sequence). V lost 6 bases, J lost 10 bases, and 6 bases stayed unmatched. The CDR3 nucleotides are TGTGCCAGTAGCCAGGACAGGGGGGAATCACCCCTCCACTTT. It codes for CASSQDRGESPLHF. Complete variable domain (other parts from reference TRBV19 and TRBJ1-6): DGGITQSPKYLFRKEGQNVTLSCEQNLNHDAMYWYRQDPGQGLRLIYYSQIVNDFQKGDIAEGYSVSREKKESFPLTVTSAQKNPTAFYLCASSQDRGESPLHFGNGTRLTVT.

The rearrangement links TRBV7-6 to TRBJ1-6, with TRBD1 identical over 10 bases. Losses at the gene ends were 5 bases for V and 2 bases for J; bases not matched to a gene: 3. The CDR3 sequence is 16 residues long. Per the germline V gene, CDR1 is SGHVS and CDR2 is FNYEAQ. The CDR3 coding sequence is TGTGCCAGCAGCCGGACAGGGGGTACCTATAATTCACCCCTCCACTTT. This codes for CASSRTGGTYNSPLHF.

The chain links TRBV10-3 to TRBJ2-7; D perhaps matches TRBD2 (6 bases). The germline gives CDR1 ENHRY, CDR2 SYGVKD. The CDR3 has 11 residues. V lost 10 bases, J lost 0 bases, and 7 bases lay in between. The CDR3 sequence: CATGGSYEQYF. The CDR3 DNA sequence: TGTGCCACCGGGGGCTCCTACGAGCAGTACTTC.

The chain carries TRBV6-5 and TRBJ1-3; D is uncertain. The germline V gene has CDR1 MNHEY and CDR2 SVGAGI. CDR3 length: 15 residues. V was trimmed by 0 bases and J by 0 bases, leaving 6 bases between them. CDR3 sequence (DNA): TGTGCCAGCAGTTACTCGGGGAGCTCTGGAAACACCATATATTTT. It is translated as CASSYSGSSGNTIYF.

This chain connects TRBV12-1 to TRBJ2-2; the D segment call TRBD2 is taken from the table without a DNA check. TRBV12-1 is listed as a pseudogene. The CDR3 is 18 residues long. The CDR3 sequence: CASSPPGLAGEWAGELFF. The CDR3 DNA is TGTGCCAGCAGCCCTCCGGGACTAGCGGGGGAATGGGCCGGGGAGCTGTTTTTT.

The rearrangement uses TRBV6-4 and TRBJ1-2, with TRBD1 identical over 7 bases. V shed 6 bases and J 3 bases; nucleotides not matched to a gene: 7. The CDR3 is 14 residues long. Germline V gives CDR1 MRHNA, CDR2 SNTAGT. CDR3 bases: TGTGCCAGCAGAGACCGGACAGGACACTATGGCTACACCTTC. Protein: CASRDRTGHYGYTF.

The rearrangement uses TRBV13 and TRBJ2-4; unclear D gene. V lost 0 bases and J 2 bases, leaving 5 bases between the germline ends. The germline V gene has CDR1 PRHDT and CDR2 FYEKMQ (reference sequence). This CDR3 has 14 residues. The CDR3 DNA sequence: TGTGCCAGCAGCTTAGGACTCCCCAAAAACATTCAGTACTTC. Amino acids: CASSLGLPKNIQYF.

The chain links TRBV2 to TRBJ1-1; no clear D gene. V was shortened by 4 bases and J by 2 bases, with 11 bases between the two germline ends. Germline V gives CDR1 SNHLY, CDR2 FYNNEI. The CDR3 runs to 14 residues. The CDR3 here is CASSVRQVNTEAFF. CDR3 DNA: TGTGCCAGCAGTGTGAGGCAGGTAAACACTGAAGCTTTCTTT.

The chain combines TRBV6-1 with TRBJ2-7; D might be TRBD1 (6 bases). The CDR3 extends over 13 amino acids. Trimming took 6 bases from V and 2 from J, leaving 11 bases between them. The germline V gene has CDR1 MNHNS and CDR2 SASEGT. CDR3 DNA sequence: TGTGCCAGCAGATATGGGGGCACCTACGAGCAGTACTTC. Translation gives CASRYGGTYEQYF.

The gene calls are TRBV19 and TRBJ2-6; TRBD1 is a possible D gene (5 bases). With 4 bases removed from V and 0 bases from J, the gap between germline ends came to 19 bases. The CDR3 is 19 amino acids. Germline V gene lookup returns CDR1 LNHDA and CDR2 SQIVND (reference sequence). The CDR3 sequence: CASSKTASLLLSGANVLTF. In nucleotides, the CDR3 is TGTGCCAGTAGTAAGACAGCTTCTCTTCTCCTCTCTGGGGCCAACGTCCTGACTTTC.

The chain employs TRBV15 and TRBJ1-4; the match to TRBD1 covers 8 bases. This CDR3 is built from 15 residues. V lost 3 bases and J lost 2; bases outside the gene matches: 2. From germline, CDR1 is LNHNV and CDR2 YYDKDF (reference sequence). DNA of the CDR3: TGTGCCACCAGCAGCTACAGGGGGACTAATGAAAAACTGTTTTTT. As protein: CATSSYRGTNEKLFF. The full variable domain, rest sourced from reference TRBV15 and TRBJ1-4, is DAMVIQNPRYQVTQFGKPVTLSCSQTLNHNVMYWYQQKSSQAPKLLFHYYDKDFNNEADTPDNFQSRRPNTSFCFLDIRSPGLGDTAMYLCATSSYRGTNEKLFFGSGTQLSVL.

The rearrangement links TRBV6-1 to TRBJ2-2; D unclear. Between the trimmed V and J ends, which lost 6 bases and 6 bases, there was a span of 5 bases. Germline CDR1 reads MNHNS; CDR2 reads SASEGT. CDR3 size: 11 residues. CDR3 loop: CASRVAGELFF. The CDR3 coding sequence is TGTGCCAGCAGGGTCGCCGGGGAGCTGTTTTTT.

The chain recombines TRBV7-2 with TRBJ2-7; D might be TRBD2 (6 bases). V was pared by 4 bases and J by 2 bases, with 12 bases between. This CDR3 is 14 amino acids long. Germline assignment: CDR1 SGHTA and CDR2 FQGNSA. CDR3 residues: CASSYTPGAYEQYF. The CDR3 nucleotides read TGTGCCAGCAGCTACACCCCGGGAGCCTACGAGCAGTACTTC. The whole variable domain, remainder taken from reference TRBV7-2 and TRBJ2-7, is GAGVSQSPSNKVTEKGKDVELRCDPISGHTALYWYRQSLGQGLEFLIYFQGNSAPDKSGLPSDRFSAERTGGSVSTLTIQRTQQEDSAVYLCASSYTPGAYEQYFGPGTRLTVT.

This clone has only one observation. The chain couples TRBV6-5 to TRBJ2-5, with unresolved D. The J call is uncertain, as TRBJ2-7 better fits the DNA end. The CDR3 contains 11 residues. Germline V gene sequence: CDR1 MNHEY, CDR2 SVGAGI. In DNA, the CDR3 is TGTGCCAGCAGACGAAACTACGAGCAGTACTTC. Its translation: CASRRNYEQYF.